These 12 T cell receptor beta chains came from one sample sequenced in a study of blood T cells in healthy people across ages. A second PCR, run for roughly 7 to 11 cycles, used a sample-barcoded 5' primer plus a J-beta primer mix. TCRdb re-called the 5' RACE reads through MiXCR, storing one row per CDR3 protein. The sample includes about 1 million distinct CDR3 sequences, under 55% of them seen just once. Input material: blood. These receptors were taken from a woman aged 55-69 years in good health.

V is TRBV10-2 and J is TRBJ2-5; TRBD2 matches 11 bases. The germline gives CDR1 WSHSY, CDR2 SAAADI. The V gene end was trimmed by 6 bases and the J gene end by 11 bases; junction bases not matched to a gene: 8. The CDR3 has 13 amino acids. The CDR3 reads CASRSGTSGEQYF. Written as DNA, the CDR3 is TGCGCCAGCAGATCCGGGACTAGCGGAGAGCAGTACTTC.

This clonotype was observed a handful of times. The chain links TRBV4-2 to TRBJ2-4; D is unresolved. The J call is doubtful: the DNA matches TRBJ2-7 better. The CDR3 length is 12 residues. Looked up from germline, CDR1 is LGHNA and CDR2 is YNFKEQ. CDR3 nucleotides: TGTGCCAGCAGCCAAGATCGTAGCGAGCAGTACTTC. Translated: CASSQDRSEQYF.

In its sample, this clonotype was seen a few times. The chain uses TRBV7-9 and TRBJ2-4; no clear D gene. TRBJ2-7 matches the DNA end more closely, so the J call is doubtful. Germline CDR1 is SEHNR and CDR2 is FQNEAQ (reference sequence). The CDR3 sequence is 13 residues long. The CDR3 nucleotides read TGTGCCAGCAGCTTAGCAGAGATCAACGAGCAGTACTTC. Protein: CASSLAEINEQYF.

J is TRBJ1-5 and V is TRBV12-3 or TRBV12-4; no definite D call. The CDR3 totals 14 residues. V dropped 3 bases and J dropped 9 bases, with 15 bases sitting between them. CDR3 amino acids: CASSFAAGLTPQHF. DNA of the CDR3: TGTGCCAGCAGTTTTGCGGCCGGCCTTACGCCCCAGCATTTT.

CDR3 DNA: TGTGCCAGCAGCCCGACAGGGGGCGCGCCAGATACGCAGTATTTT. It is translated as CASSPTGGAPDTQYF. The genes are TRBV5-6 and TRBJ2-3; 10 bases line up with TRBD1. J lost 4 bases, V lost 4 bases, and 6 bases had no gene match. This CDR3 is built from 15 residues. The germline gives CDR1 SGHDT, CDR2 YYEEEE.

The CDR3 reads CASSDGLLDTQYF. The CDR3 DNA reads TGTGCCAGCAGCGACGGTCTTCTGGATACGCAGTATTTT. The chain carries TRBV3-1 and TRBJ2-3, with D hard to call. The CDR3 has 13 residues. The V end lost 5 bases, the J end lost 6 bases, and 12 bases lay between the germline ends. The germline gives CDR1 LGHDT, CDR2 YNNKEL (reference sequence).

The DNA for the CDR3 is TGTGCCAGCAGCCAAGATGGGCGGGGAAATTCACCCCTCCACTTT. It specifies CASSQDGRGNSPLHF. The V call is TRBV4-2, the J call TRBJ1-6; the D is unclear. From germline, CDR1 is LGHNA and CDR2 YNFKEQ. The CDR3 loop spans 15 amino acids. V lost 0 bases and J lost 7, with 10 bases in between.

The V and J genes are TRBV5-1 and TRBJ2-5, with D possibly matching TRBD1 (6 bases). Matching the DNA end better, TRBJ2-7 makes the J call doubtful. Germline lookup yields CDR1 SGHRS and CDR2 YFSETQ. The CDR3 totals 13 residues. The CDR3: CASSAGTTNEQYF. The CDR3 coding sequence is TGCGCCAGCAGCGCAGGGACAACCAACGAGCAGTACTTC.

V is TRBV20-1 and J is TRBJ2-5; D uncertain. Germline lookup yields CDR1 DFQATT and CDR2 SNEGSKA (reference sequence). The CDR3 has 12 amino acids. V lost 0 bases to trimming and J lost 5 bases, with 7 bases between them. CDR3 residues: CSARDPPETQYF. CDR3 coding DNA: TGCAGTGCTAGAGATCCTCCGGAGACCCAGTACTTC.

Only a few counts were recorded for this clonotype. Written as DNA, the CDR3 is TGTGCCAGCAGTTTGTTTGGGGGAAGGGGATTCTACGAGCAGTACTTC. It yields the protein CASSLFGGRGFYEQYF. The V call is TRBV27, the J call TRBJ2-7; TRBD1 or TRBD2 may be the D gene (5 bases each). CDR3 length equals 16 residues. Between the trimmed V and J ends, which lost 3 bases and 3 bases, there was a span of 18 bases. The germline gives CDR1 MNHEY, CDR2 SMNVEV (reference sequence).

The chain links TRBV27 to TRBJ2-4; D tentatively reads TRBD1 or TRBD2 (6 bases each). This CDR3 is built from 14 residues. CDR1 is MNHEY, CDR2 SMNVEV, per germline (reference sequence). V was trimmed by 5 bases and J by 3 bases, leaving 11 bases between them. This CDR3 is CASSVGGVKNIQYF. In DNA form, the CDR3 reads TGTGCCAGCAGTGTGGGGGGCGTCAAAAACATTCAGTACTTC.

CDR3 nucleotides: TGTACCAGCAGCTCCGGACAGGATCCCTATACGCAGTATTTT. As protein: CTSSSGQDPYTQYF. The chain links TRBV7-2 to TRBJ2-3; 7 bases line up with TRBD1. CDR3 length: 14 residues. V shed 4 bases, J shed 7 bases, and the junction held 8 bases outside the gene matches. Germline V CDR1 and CDR2: SGHTA, FQGNSA.